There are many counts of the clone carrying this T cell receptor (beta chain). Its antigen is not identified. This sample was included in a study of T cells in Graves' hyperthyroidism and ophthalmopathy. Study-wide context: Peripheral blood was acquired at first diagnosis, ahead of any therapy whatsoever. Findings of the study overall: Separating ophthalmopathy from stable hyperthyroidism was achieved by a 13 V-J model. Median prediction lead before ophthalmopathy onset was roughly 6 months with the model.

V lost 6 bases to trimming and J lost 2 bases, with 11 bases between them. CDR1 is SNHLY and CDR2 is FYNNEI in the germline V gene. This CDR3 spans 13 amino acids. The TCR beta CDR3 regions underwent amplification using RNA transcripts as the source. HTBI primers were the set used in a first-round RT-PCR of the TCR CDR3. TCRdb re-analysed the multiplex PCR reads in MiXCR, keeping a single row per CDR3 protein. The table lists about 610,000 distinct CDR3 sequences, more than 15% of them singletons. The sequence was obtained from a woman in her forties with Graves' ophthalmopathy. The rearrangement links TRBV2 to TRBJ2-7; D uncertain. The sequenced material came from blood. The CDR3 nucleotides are TGTGCCAGCAGCCTTTGGGCGGCCTACGAGCAGTACTTC. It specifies CASSLWAAYEQYF.